Only a few counts were recorded for the clone carrying this T cell receptor (beta chain). A second PCR of roughly 7 to 11 cycles used a sample-barcoded 5' primer and a J-beta primer mix. TCRdb redid the calling of the 5' RACE reads with MiXCR, one entry per CDR3 protein. Seen here are 780,000 or so distinct CDR3 sequences, 45% to 70% observed once, and the top ten hold 20% to 30%. The record originates from a study of blood T cells in healthy people across ages. Looked up from germline, CDR1 is DFQATT and CDR2 is SNEGSKA (reference sequence). The CDR3 contains 17 residues. The receptor was isolated from a man aged 40-50 years in good health. Source material: blood. The rearrangement links TRBV20-1 to TRBJ2-1; D may be TRBD2 (6 bases). Gene TRBJ2-7 matches the end of the DNA better, so the J call may be wrong. The CDR3 DNA is TGCAGTGCTAAGGGGCCCGGGCGGGACCGCTCCTACAATGAGCAGTACTTC. This translates into CSAKGPGRDRSYNEQYF.